The 2 T cell receptor beta chains below all came from one sample that was sequenced in a study of CD8+ T cells in alopecia areata. Investigators isolated RNA and reverse transcribed it into cDNA to act as the sequencing template. Produced via immunoSEQ multiplex PCR; TCRdb's table is partial and in-frame only. The data contain some 120,000 clones, around 50% of them singletons. The sequenced sample was NKG2D-low CD8+ T cells sorted from blood. The origin of the receptors is a human donor with alopecia areata.

The chain recombines TRBV30 with TRBJ2-7, with TRBD2 matching over 7 bases. Germline loops: CDR1 GTSNPN, CDR2 SVGIG (reference sequence). This CDR3 is built from 13 residues. With 3 bases clipped from V and 2 bases from J, the junction kept 4 bases outside the gene matches. CDR3: CAWRGGATYEQYF. CDR3 in DNA: TGTGCCTGGAGGGGAGGGGCGACCTACGAGCAGTACTTC.

V usage is TRBV30 and J usage is TRBJ1-2; the D is unclear. CDR3 length: 10 amino acids. Germline values: CDR1 GTSNPN, CDR2 SVGIG (reference sequence). V was pared by 7 bases and J by 7 bases, with 10 bases between. The CDR3 DNA sequence: TGTGCCTATGAGGCAGCTGGCTACACCTTC. It yields the protein CAYEAAGYTF.